This passage covers 24 T cell receptor beta chains from one sample sequenced in a study of blood T cell repertoires in COVID-19. Some clones are missing from TCRdb's copy, which holds only in-frame ones; the method was immunoSEQ multiplex PCR. The data show 130,000 or so clones, roughly nine tenths seen once. The sample taken for sequencing was peripheral blood. The receptors originated from a man between 65 and 85 years old with active or convalescent COVID-19.

This clone was seen only a few times. The chain links TRBV10-3 to TRBJ2-7, with TRBD1 as a possible D gene (5 bases). The CDR3 runs 14 residues. Trimming stripped 7 bases from V and 0 bases from J, with 13 bases between. Germline V gives CDR1 ENHRY, CDR2 SYGVKD. The CDR3 nucleotides are TGTGCCATCAAGCTGTCCAGGGACTCCTACGAGCAGTACTTC. Its translation: CAIKLSRDSYEQYF.

This chain links TRBV7-8 with TRBJ2-3; D perhaps matches TRBD2 (6 bases). Trimming took 1 base from V and 2 from J, leaving 13 bases between them. CDR1 is SGHVS, CDR2 FQNEAQ, per germline. This CDR3 is 16 amino acids long. The CDR3 DNA reads as TGTGCCAGCAGCTTAGGGGACTTAACTACCACAGATACGCAGTATTTT. This sequence encodes CASSLGDLTTTDTQYF.

The V gene is TRBV28, the J gene TRBJ1-6; perhaps TRBD1 as D (5 bases). This CDR3 is built from 14 residues. V lost 6 bases and J lost 7, with 13 bases in between. Germline-derived CDR1 and CDR2 are MDHEN and SYDVKM. CDR3 protein: CASRTGGGNSPLHF. The CDR3 coding sequence is TGTGCCAGCAGAACGGGGGGAGGGAATTCACCCCTCCACTTT.

V usage is TRBV6-6 and J usage is TRBJ2-3; D gene ambiguous. Germline V gene sequence: CDR1 MNHNY, CDR2 SVGAGI (reference sequence). The CDR3 has 12 amino acids. The ends were cut back, 6 bases at V and 5 bases at J, with 9 bases in the middle. CDR3 DNA: TGTGCCAGCAGCCCCTACGGAGATACGCAGTATTTT. It encodes CASSPYGDTQYF.

V gene TRBV3-1 (or the pseudogene TRBV3-2) combines with J gene TRBJ1-1, with 11 positions matching TRBD1. Per germline, CDR1 LGHDT and CDR2 YNNKEL (reference sequence). V was clipped by 3 bases and J by 3 bases; unmatched bases: 6. The CDR3 spans 16 residues. The CDR3 DNA is TGTGCCAGCAGCCAGCGCGGACAGGGGGCGGACACTGAAGCTTTCTTT. Translation gives CASSQRGQGADTEAFF.

J is TRBJ1-2 and V is TRBV7-2, with D unresolved. V was shortened by 1 base and J by 0 bases, with 12 bases between the two germline ends. CDR1 is SGHTA and CDR2 is FQGNSA in the germline V gene. CDR3 size: 16 residues. The CDR3 region has the DNA TGTGCCAGCAGCTTAGATCTACCGGGAACTAACTATGGCTACACCTTC. It translates to CASSLDLPGTNYGYTF. The complete variable domain, with remaining parts taken from reference TRBV7-2 and TRBJ1-2, reads GAGVSQSPSNKVTEKGKDVELRCDPISGHTALYWYRQSLGQGLEFLIYFQGNSAPDKSGLPSDRFSAERTGGSVSTLTIQRTQQEDSAVYLCASSLDLPGTNYGYTFGSGTRLTVV.

Only a few counts were recorded for this clone. The rearrangement joins TRBV28 to TRBJ1-3; no firm D call. Trimming took off 3 bases at V and 5 bases at J, with 5 bases between the two ends. The CDR3 is 12 residues long. Germline loops: CDR1 MDHEN, CDR2 SYDVKM. Here the CDR3 reads CASSFRRNTIYF. The CDR3 coding sequence is TGTGCCAGCAGTTTCAGGCGAAACACCATATATTTT.

V usage is TRBV2 and J usage is TRBJ2-5, with 9 nucleotides matching TRBD1. CDR3 length equals 15 residues. J was trimmed by 3 bases and V by 1 base; bases with no gene match: 3. From germline, CDR1 is SNHLY and CDR2 FYNNEI. In nucleotides, the CDR3 is TGTGCCAGCAGTGAAGTCGGACAGGGGAAAGAGACCCAGTACTTC. Amino acid sequence: CASSEVGQGKETQYF. Together with reference TRBV2 and TRBJ2-5, the CDR3 gives the full variable domain: EPEVTQTPSHQVTQMGQEVILRCVPISNHLYFYWYRQILGQKVEFLVSFYNNEISEKSEIFDDQFSVERPDGSNFTLKIRSTKLEDSAMYFCASSEVGQGKETQYFGPGTRLLVL.

The V gene is TRBV9, the J gene TRBJ2-3, with D perhaps TRBD2 (6 bases). Deletions cut 4 bases from V and 4 bases from J, with 13 bases between. CDR3 length equals 14 residues. In germline, CDR1 is SGDLS, CDR2 YYNGEE. As DNA, the CDR3 is TGTGCCAGCAGCTTCGGAGGGCCCCCAGATACGCAGTATTTT. This codes for CASSFGGPPDTQYF.

The chain combines TRBV24-1 with TRBJ1-5; 7 bases align to TRBD1. Per the germline V gene, CDR1 is KGHDR and CDR2 is SFDVKD. Unmatched junction bases numbered 7, after V lost 3 bases and J lost 6 bases. The CDR3 contains 15 residues. For the CDR3, the DNA is TGTGCCACCAGTGATACTGACAGGGACGCTCAGCCCCAGCATTTT. Translating gives CATSDTDRDAQPQHF.

The chain recombines TRBV28 with TRBJ1-3, with 9 bases that match TRBD1. The CDR3 sequence is 17 residues long. Per the germline V gene, CDR1 is MDHEN and CDR2 is SYDVKM. V shed 4 bases, J shed 0 bases, and the junction held 7 bases outside the gene matches. The CDR3 loop reads CASSSMGTGSSGNTIYF. CDR3 DNA sequence: TGTGCCAGCAGTTCCATGGGGACAGGGAGCTCTGGAAACACCATATATTTT.

The chain is built from TRBV19 and TRBJ2-1; 12 bases fit TRBD1. Unmatched junction bases numbered 4, after V lost 4 bases and J lost 6 bases. Germline assignment: CDR1 LNHDA and CDR2 SQIVND (reference sequence). CDR3 length equals 15 residues. CDR3 sequence: CASSTPGQGANEQFF. The CDR3 bases are TGTGCCAGTAGTACTCCGGGACAGGGGGCCAATGAGCAGTTCTTC.

V usage is TRBV7-9 and J usage is TRBJ2-1, with D perhaps matching TRBD2 (6 bases). Trimming took off 0 bases at V and 5 bases at J, with 14 bases between the two ends. Germline CDR1 is SEHNR and CDR2 is FQNEAQ (reference sequence). The CDR3 loop spans 16 amino acids. The CDR3 DNA reads TGTGCCAGCAGCTTAGCGGCGGGAAAATCTGACAATGAGCAGTTCTTC. Protein sequence: CASSLAAGKSDNEQFF.

This chain joins TRBV5-4 and TRBJ2-3; the match to TRBD2 covers 8 bases. V shed 3 bases, J shed 4 bases, and the junction held 4 bases outside the gene matches. Germline V lookup: CDR1 SGHNT, CDR2 YYREEE (reference sequence). CDR3 length: 14 residues. The CDR3 DNA reads TGTGCCAGCAGCTATAGCGGGAAGGCAGATACGCAGTATTTT. Translation: CASSYSGKADTQYF.

The gene calls are TRBV29-1 and TRBJ2-7, with D possibly TRBD1 on 5 matching bases. Per germline, CDR1 SQVTM and CDR2 ANQGSEA. Between the trimmed V and J ends, which lost 7 bases and 0 bases, there was a span of 13 bases. The CDR3 has 13 residues. As DNA, the CDR3 is TGCAGCGCCGCCAGGGCCCTCTCCTACGAGCAGTACTTC. Protein sequence: CSAARALSYEQYF.

This chain connects TRBV4-1 to TRBJ2-7, with a tentative D call TRBD2 (5 bases). V was cut by 0 bases and J by 6 bases, with 24 bases left in between. Per the germline V gene, CDR1 is MGHRA and CDR2 is YSYEKL. This CDR3 is built from 18 residues. CDR3 loop: CASSQEGYLSGGGGEQYF. CDR3 sequence (DNA): TGCGCCAGCAGCCAAGAGGGGTACTTAAGCGGAGGCGGCGGCGAGCAGTACTTC.

The chain is built from TRBV7-6 and TRBJ2-7; TRBD2 matches at 8 bases. In germline, CDR1 is SGHVS, CDR2 FNYEAQ. After removal of 5 bases from V and 3 bases from J, the junction contained 9 bases not matched to a gene. The CDR3 contains 15 residues. The CDR3 region has the DNA TGTGCCAGCAGCCCGTCCCCAGCGGGGGTCTACGAGCAGTACTTC. The encoded protein is CASSPSPAGVYEQYF.

The chain combines TRBV20-1 with TRBJ2-1, with TRBD2 matching over 7 bases. The germline CDR1 and CDR2 sequences are DFQATT and SNEGSKA (reference sequence). The CDR3 runs to 15 residues. The V and J ends lost 3 bases and 5 bases, in that order; junction bases with no gene match: 10. CDR3 sequence (DNA): TGCAGTGCTAGTCGTCCCAGCGGGGCCCACAATGAGCAGTTCTTC. Its translation is CSASRPSGAHNEQFF.

The V call is TRBV6-6, the J call TRBJ2-7; 7 bases align to TRBD2. The CDR3 covers 15 residues. With 6 bases clipped from V and 1 base from J, the junction kept 9 bases outside the gene matches. Germline V gene sequence: CDR1 MNHNY, CDR2 SVGAGI (reference sequence). The DNA of the CDR3 is TGTGCCAGCAGGACTGCTAGCGGCGTTTCCTACGAGCAGTACTTC. Translation: CASRTASGVSYEQYF.

V and J are TRBV9 and TRBJ1-6, with 9 nucleotides matching TRBD1. The CDR3 length is 17 residues. The germline gives CDR1 SGDLS, CDR2 YYNGEE. The J segment lost 0 bases and the V segment lost 4 bases, leaving 5 bases of the junction unmatched. As DNA, the CDR3 is TGTGCCAGCAGCTCCGGGACAGGGAGCTCCTATAATTCACCCCTCCACTTT. It codes for CASSSGTGSSYNSPLHF.

In this sample, this clone turned up a few times. Here the CDR3 reads CASSLASGSYEQYF. CDR3 nucleotides: TGTGCCAGCAGTTTAGCTAGCGGCTCCTACGAGCAGTACTTC. The chain employs TRBV28 and TRBJ2-7; 7 bases are a match to TRBD2. V was clipped by 2 bases and J by 0 bases; unmatched bases: 1. The CDR3 contains 14 residues. Germline assignment: CDR1 MDHEN and CDR2 SYDVKM.

The chain links TRBV6-2 or TRBV6-3 to TRBJ1-1; 7 nucleotides match TRBD1. From germline, CDR1 is MNHEY and CDR2 SVGEGT. Germline trimming cut 4 bases from V and 9 bases from J; bases unmatched to any gene: 8. The CDR3 covers 13 residues. The CDR3 DNA reads TGTGCCAGCAGTTCGGCAGACAGGGCCCAAGCTTTCTTT. It specifies CASSSADRAQAFF.

This chain links TRBV24-1 with TRBJ1-2; 10 bases are a match to TRBD1. This CDR3 region has 13 residues. The germline V gene encodes CDR1 KGHDR and CDR2 SFDVKD. V lost 7 bases and J lost 6; bases outside the gene matches: 4. CDR3 protein: CATSGTGVDGYTF. The CDR3 bases are TGTGCCACCAGCGGGACAGGGGTAGATGGCTACACCTTC.

CDR3 loop: CASTSGEQETQYF. The CDR3 DNA reads as TGTGCCAGCACCTCAGGGGAACAAGAGACCCAGTACTTC. The chain has TRBV6-5 and TRBJ2-5; D perhaps matches TRBD1 (6 bases). V was clipped by 7 bases and J by 2 bases, with 11 bases between them. Germline CDR1 is MNHEY and CDR2 is SVGAGI. CDR3 length equals 13 residues.